The sequence of this T cell receptor (beta chain) was determined in a study of T cell responses to AZD1222 COVID-19 vaccine. Study conclusions and caveats: Samples come after the peak T cell response, not at day 14. Breadth and depth of Spike-specific TCRs rose after two AZD1222 doses. Females made up more of the donors, who were largely white British, and clonal diversity may have come out too low.

Sequencing used immunoSEQ multiplex PCR; TCRdb keeps in-frame clones, though not all of them. Of some 150,000 clones detected, 85% to 90% appear once; the ten largest clones hold approximately 9%. Trimming shortened V by 5 bases and J by 4 bases, and 6 bases separated the two germline ends. Germline V CDR1 and CDR2: SGHTA, FQGNSA. CDR3 length: 12 residues. This clone has a single count. Its antigen remains unknown. The V call is TRBV7-2, the J call TRBJ2-1, with D unclear. This TCR derives from an adult who received the AZD1222 COVID-19 vaccine. This sample comprised peripheral blood, obtained 28 days after the second AZD1222 dose. CDR3 DNA: TGTGCCAGCAGCCTCCATTACAATGAGCAGTTCTTC. This sequence encodes CASSLHYNEQFF.